What follows are 21 T cell receptor beta chains derived from one specimen sequenced in a study of cytomegalovirus exposure and HLA in healthy donors. PCR amplification relied on 60 Vbeta primers (plus 13 Jbeta primers). Clones were sequenced by immunoSEQ multiplex PCR, and TCRdb holds only the in-frame ones, with some missing. The sample includes roughly 100,000 clones. Sequenced sample: PBMCs. The receptors stem from a woman in her twenties or thirties in good health and CMV-seronegative.

J is TRBJ1-2 and V is TRBV30; 7 bases are a match to TRBD1. Germline V lookup: CDR1 GTSNPN, CDR2 SVGIG (reference sequence). This CDR3 has 11 amino acids. The CDR3 sequence: CAQGQTYGYTF. In nucleotides, the CDR3 is TGTGCTCAGGGACAGACCTATGGCTACACCTTC.

The chain couples TRBV10-3 to TRBJ1-1; TRBD1 is a possible D gene (5 bases). The ends were cut back, 3 bases at V and 7 bases at J, with 9 bases in the middle. Germline CDR1 is ENHRY and CDR2 is SYGVKD. The CDR3 extends over 12 amino acids. The CDR3 spells CAISEAGNEAFF. The CDR3 DNA reads as TGTGCCATCAGTGAAGCAGGGAATGAAGCTTTCTTT.

The genes are TRBV19 and TRBJ2-1; 7 bases align to TRBD2. The CDR3 extends over 15 amino acids. The germline gives CDR1 LNHDA, CDR2 SQIVND (reference sequence). The V and J ends lost 9 bases and 6 bases, in that order; junction bases with no gene match: 14. The CDR3, as DNA: TGTGCCAGCGGGGGAGCCCCGGGGGGTCCCAATGAGCAGTTCTTC. It encodes CASGGAPGGPNEQFF. Supplemented by reference TRBV19 and TRBJ2-1, the full variable domain reads DGGITQSPKYLFRKEGQNVTLSCEQNLNHDAMYWYRQDPGQGLRLIYYSQIVNDFQKGDIAEGYSVSREKKESFPLTVTSAQKNPTAFYLCASGGAPGGPNEQFFGPGTRLTVL.

The rearrangement joins TRBV2 to TRBJ2-7, with 7 bases identical to TRBD1. V lost 6 bases to trimming and J lost 3 bases; unmatched junction nucleotides: 5. CDR1 SNHLY and CDR2 FYNNEI come from the germline V gene. The CDR3 sequence is 13 residues long. The CDR3 DNA sequence: TGTGCCAGCAGACCGACAGGGAGCTACGAGCAGTACTTC. Protein: CASRPTGSYEQYF.

The rearrangement uses TRBV30 and TRBJ2-7; weak D call: TRBD2 (6 bases). The V and J ends lost 5 bases and 12 bases respectively, with 14 bases between them. Germline values: CDR1 GTSNPN, CDR2 SVGIG (reference sequence). The CDR3 is 10 residues long. The CDR3 here is CAWGGVAVYF. DNA of the CDR3: TGTGCCTGGGGGGGAGTAGCGGTGTACTTC.

The chain is built from TRBV11-3 and TRBJ2-1; 7 positions match TRBD2. The germline V gene encodes CDR1 SGHNT and CDR2 YENEEA. This CDR3 spans 16 amino acids. V lost 0 bases to trimming and J lost 6 bases; unmatched junction nucleotides: 8. CDR3 sequence: CASSLDSAGAGNEQFF. Written as DNA, the CDR3 is TGTGCCAGCAGCTTAGATTCGGCGGGAGCAGGCAATGAGCAGTTCTTC.

The CDR3 DNA reads TGTGCCAGCAGCATCGGCTCTGGAAACACCATATATTTT. Its protein is CASSIGSGNTIYF. The chain carries TRBV9 and TRBJ1-3; D is ambiguous. With 4 bases removed from V and 0 bases from J, the gap between germline ends came to 5 bases. The CDR3 spans 13 residues. CDR1 and CDR2 (germline): SGDLS, YYNGEE.

A note on this clone: Other DNA sequences in the sample encode the same CDR3. This chain links TRBV9 with TRBJ2-1; the D gene is possibly TRBD2 (5 bases). This CDR3 is 17 amino acids long. The V gene's germline CDR1 is SGDLS and CDR2 YYNGEE. V was trimmed by 3 bases and J by 0 bases, leaving 16 bases between them. CDR3 bases: TGTGCCAGCAGCGGAAACCGGACGGGGAGCTCCTACAATGAGCAGTTCTTC. Translated: CASSGNRTGSSYNEQFF. The variable domain in full, completed from reference TRBV9 and TRBJ2-1, reads DSGVTQTPKHLITATGQRVTLRCSPRSGDLSVYWYQQSLDQGLQFLIQYYNGEERAKGNILERFSAQQFPDLHSELNLSSLELGDSALYFCASSGNRTGSSYNEQFFGPGTRLTVL.

The chain combines TRBV6-5 with TRBJ2-1, with a possible D match to TRBD2 (5 bases). CDR3 length: 15 amino acids. The V gene's germline CDR1 is MNHEY and CDR2 SVGAGI. The V gene lost 2 bases and the J gene lost 5 bases, with 13 bases spanning the gap. CDR3 sequence (DNA): TGTGCCAGCAGTTACATCGAGGGCCGAAACAATGAGCAGTTCTTC. This codes for CASSYIEGRNNEQFF.

The chain combines TRBV28 with TRBJ2-7; the D gene is possibly TRBD2 (5 bases). This CDR3 is 14 amino acids long. The V end was cut by 2 bases, the J end by 4 bases, with 12 bases between. Germline CDR1 is MDHEN and CDR2 is SYDVKM. The CDR3 nucleotides read TGTGCCAGCAGTTTAACGGGGATTGGGTACGAGCAGTACTTC. As protein: CASSLTGIGYEQYF.

This chain joins TRBV28 and TRBJ1-1; D might be TRBD1 (6 bases). This CDR3 region has 16 residues. V lost 2 bases and J lost 3, with 16 bases in between. Germline values: CDR1 MDHEN, CDR2 SYDVKM. In nucleotides, the CDR3 is TGTGCCAGCAGTTTACTCCCGCACAGGGAAGACACTGAAGCTTTCTTT. It specifies CASSLLPHREDTEAFF.

This chain links TRBV13 with TRBJ2-1; 7 positions match TRBD1. Losses at the gene ends were 3 bases for V and 8 bases for J; bases not matched to a gene: 10. Germline V lookup: CDR1 PRHDT, CDR2 FYEKMQ (reference sequence). The CDR3 totals 15 residues. CDR3 bases: TGTGCCAGCAGCTTTCGACCGACAGGGAGCGATGAGCAGTTCTTC. Amino acids: CASSFRPTGSDEQFF. The variable domain in full, completed from reference TRBV13 and TRBJ2-1, reads AAGVIQSPRHLIKEKRETATLKCYPIPRHDTVYWYQQGPGQDPQFLISFYEKMQSDKGSIPDRFSAQQFSDYHSELNMSSLELGDSALYFCASSFRPTGSDEQFFGPGTRLTVL.

J is TRBJ1-1 and V is TRBV28; D is possibly TRBD1 (6 bases). The germline V gene has CDR1 MDHEN and CDR2 SYDVKM. V was cut by 3 bases and J by 5 bases, with 13 bases left in between. The CDR3 totals 14 residues. The DNA of the CDR3 is TGTGCCAGCAGTTTGGCAGGGGTTACGACTGAAGCTTTCTTT. Translated, it gives CASSLAGVTTEAFF.

To note about this clone: This sample includes further DNA sequences coding for the same CDR3. The genes are TRBV19 and TRBJ2-2; 9 bases agree with TRBD1. Germline V gene lookup returns CDR1 LNHDA and CDR2 SQIVND (reference sequence). V gave up 11 bases and J gave up 2 bases; unmatched junction bases: 6. The CDR3 is 14 amino acids. The CDR3 sequence: CAGRDRVNTGELFF. CDR3 DNA: TGTGCCGGCCGGGACAGGGTTAACACCGGGGAGCTGTTTTTT.

The rearrangement uses TRBV28 and TRBJ1-5, with unresolved D. Trimming removed 3 bases from V and 7 bases from J, with 7 bases in between. CDR3 length equals 12 residues. Germline CDR1 reads MDHEN; CDR2 reads SYDVKM. The CDR3 here is CASSFQRQPQHF. The DNA for the CDR3 is TGTGCCAGCAGTTTCCAGAGGCAGCCCCAGCATTTT.

J is TRBJ2-2 and V is TRBV11-3; the match to TRBD1 covers 7 bases. The germline V gene encodes CDR1 SGHNT and CDR2 YENEEA. The CDR3 spans 13 residues. The trim removed 5 bases at V and 7 bases at J, leaving 4 bases unmatched. The CDR3 DNA is TGTGCCAGCAGCCGACAGGGTTTCGGGGAGCTGTTTTTT. Translation: CASSRQGFGELFF.

J is TRBJ2-5 and V is TRBV7-9, with D tentatively TRBD2 (6 bases). V shed 4 bases and J shed 4 bases, with 13 bases lying between them. This CDR3 spans 14 amino acids. Germline CDR1 is SEHNR and CDR2 is FQNEAQ (reference sequence). The chain's CDR3 is CASSSGTSGETQYF. For the CDR3, the DNA is TGTGCCAGCAGCTCAGGGACTTCTGGAGAGACCCAGTACTTC.

The chain employs TRBV5-6 and TRBJ2-7; D may be TRBD2 (6 bases). The CDR3 has 14 amino acids. The germline V gene encodes CDR1 SGHDT and CDR2 YYEEEE. Deletions cut 2 bases from V and 2 bases from J, with 11 bases between. DNA of the CDR3: TGTGCCAGCAGCTTTTCGGGACTCCCCTACGAGCAGTACTTC. As protein: CASSFSGLPYEQYF.

This chain joins TRBV7-2 and TRBJ2-1; TRBD2 agrees at 16 bases. CDR1 and CDR2 from the germline V gene are SGHTA and FQGNSA. J gave up 7 bases and V 7 bases, and 7 bases lay outside the gene matches. This CDR3 is built from 16 residues. CDR3 sequence (DNA): TGTGCCAGCACCTCAGGGACTAGCGGGGGGGGGAATGAGCAGTTCTTC. It translates to CASTSGTSGGGNEQFF.

J is TRBJ2-7 and V is TRBV27, with 9 bases that match TRBD1. J gave up 3 bases and V 4 bases, and 13 bases lay outside the gene matches. CDR1 and CDR2 from the germline V gene are MNHEY and SMNVEV (reference sequence). The CDR3 has 17 residues. CDR3 nucleotide sequence: TGTGCCAGCAGTTCTTATTCGCCGGGACAGGGCCTCTACGAGCAGTACTTC. This encodes CASSSYSPGQGLYEQYF.

The chain couples TRBV4-1 to TRBJ2-5, with D maybe TRBD1 (6 bases). V dropped 4 bases and J dropped 1 base, with 16 bases sitting between them. Looked up from germline, CDR1 is MGHRA and CDR2 is YSYEKL. The CDR3 has 16 residues. The CDR3 nucleotides are TGCGCCAGCAGCCCAGGGGTTCAACTCATCCAAGAGACCCAGTACTTC. Protein sequence: CASSPGVQLIQETQYF.